Sequencing of this T cell receptor (beta chain) was carried out in a study of blood T cell repertoires in COVID-19. CDR1 and CDR2 from the germline V gene are SEHNR and FQNEAQ (reference sequence). Trimming took off 5 bases at V and 3 bases at J, with 14 bases between the two ends. CDR3 size: 15 residues. Measured with immunoSEQ multiplex PCR; TCRdb has only the in-frame clones, and not every one. This table holds under 300,000 clones, 86% found once. The sequencing input was peripheral blood. The TCR was taken from a man aged 18 to 29 with active or convalescent COVID-19. J is TRBJ1-3 and V is TRBV7-9; the D gene is possibly TRBD1 (5 bases). The DNA for the CDR3 is TGTGCCAGCAGCCTCCAGGGTCTTGGTGGAAACACCATATATTTT. The encoded protein is CASSLQGLGGNTIYF.